This T cell receptor beta chain was identified in a study of blood T cell repertoires in COVID-19. Clones were sequenced by immunoSEQ multiplex PCR, and TCRdb holds only the in-frame ones, with some missing. The sample carries about 92,000 clones, roughly 84% recorded once. Germline lookup yields CDR1 SGHRS and CDR2 YFSETQ. Trimming cost V 6 bases and J 6 bases; bases outside gene matches: 8. This CDR3 is built from 15 residues. The sequence was obtained from a human donor in a cohort sampled during active COVID-19. The sample comprised peripheral blood. The chain recombines TRBV5-1 with TRBJ2-2, with TRBD1 identical over 10 bases. The CDR3 protein is CASTRDRGVSGELFF. CDR3 DNA: TGCGCCAGCACCAGGGACAGGGGAGTCTCCGGGGAGCTGTTTTTT.